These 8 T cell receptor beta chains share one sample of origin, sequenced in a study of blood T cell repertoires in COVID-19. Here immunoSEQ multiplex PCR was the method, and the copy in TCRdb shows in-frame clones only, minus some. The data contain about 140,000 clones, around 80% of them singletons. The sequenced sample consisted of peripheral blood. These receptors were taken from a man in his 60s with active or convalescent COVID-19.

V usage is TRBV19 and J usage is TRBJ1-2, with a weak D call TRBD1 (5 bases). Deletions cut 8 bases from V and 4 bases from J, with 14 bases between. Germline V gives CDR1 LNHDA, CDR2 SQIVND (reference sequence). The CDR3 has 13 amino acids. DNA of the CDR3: TGTGCCAGTGCACCAGGGTTGGGCTATGGCTACACCTTC. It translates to CASAPGLGYGYTF.

DNA for the CDR3: TGTGCCAGCAGCACGGGAATCAATCAGCCCCAGCATTTT. Its translation: CASSTGINQPQHF. The chain joins TRBV6-4 to TRBJ1-5; D remains ambiguous. The CDR3 loop spans 13 amino acids. V was shortened by 6 bases and J by 3 bases, with 9 bases between the two germline ends. The germline gives CDR1 MRHNA, CDR2 SNTAGT.

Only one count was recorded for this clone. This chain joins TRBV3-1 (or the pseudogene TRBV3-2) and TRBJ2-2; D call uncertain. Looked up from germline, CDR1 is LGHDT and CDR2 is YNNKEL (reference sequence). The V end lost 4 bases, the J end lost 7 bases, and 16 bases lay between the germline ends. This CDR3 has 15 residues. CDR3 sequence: CASSPQPDHYGELFF. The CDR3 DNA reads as TGTGCCAGCAGCCCCCAACCCGACCACTACGGGGAGCTGTTTTTT.

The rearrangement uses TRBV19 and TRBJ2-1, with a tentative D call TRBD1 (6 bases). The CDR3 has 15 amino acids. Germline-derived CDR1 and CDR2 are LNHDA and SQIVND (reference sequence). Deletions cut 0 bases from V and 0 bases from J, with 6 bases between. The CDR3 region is CASSIDRGSYNEQFF. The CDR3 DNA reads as TGTGCCAGTAGTATAGACAGGGGCTCCTACAATGAGCAGTTCTTC.

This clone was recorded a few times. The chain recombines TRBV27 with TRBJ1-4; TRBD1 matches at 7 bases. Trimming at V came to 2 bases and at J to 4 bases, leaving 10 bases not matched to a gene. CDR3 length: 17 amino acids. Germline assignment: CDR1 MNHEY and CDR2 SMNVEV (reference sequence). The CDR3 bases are TGTGCCAGCAGTTTAACAGGGGACGGGCTGGGTAATGAAAAACTGTTTTTT. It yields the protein CASSLTGDGLGNEKLFF.

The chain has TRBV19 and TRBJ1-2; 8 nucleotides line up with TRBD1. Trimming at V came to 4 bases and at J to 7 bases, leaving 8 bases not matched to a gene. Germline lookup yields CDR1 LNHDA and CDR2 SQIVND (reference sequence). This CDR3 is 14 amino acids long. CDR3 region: CASSTDRELGGYTF. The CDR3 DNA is TGTGCCAGTAGTACGGACAGGGAGCTGGGTGGCTACACCTTC.

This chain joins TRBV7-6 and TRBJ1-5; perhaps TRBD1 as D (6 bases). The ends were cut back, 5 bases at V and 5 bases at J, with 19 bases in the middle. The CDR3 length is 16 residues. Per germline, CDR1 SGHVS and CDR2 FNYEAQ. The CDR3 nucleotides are TGTGCCAGCAGCCCCGGGACACCTACCTTTTATCAGCCCCAGCATTTT. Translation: CASSPGTPTFYQPQHF.

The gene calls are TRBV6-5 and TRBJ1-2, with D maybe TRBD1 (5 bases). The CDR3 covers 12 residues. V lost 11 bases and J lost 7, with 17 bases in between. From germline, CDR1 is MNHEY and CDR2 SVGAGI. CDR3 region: CAVGLPQAGYTF. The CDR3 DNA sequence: TGTGCCGTGGGGCTTCCCCAGGCTGGCTACACCTTC.